This is a list of T cell receptor beta chains from one sample in a study of T cells in Graves' hyperthyroidism and ophthalmopathy. TCRdb re-derived calls from the multiplex PCR reads in MiXCR, one entry per CDR3 protein. The sample lists hundreds of thousands of distinct CDR3 sequences, about a sixth occurring once. The sequencing sample was made of blood. The receptors stem from a young woman with Graves' hyperthyroidism. The CDR3 runs from the conserved cysteine through the conserved F or W. A D gene is named only where the DNA matches it firmly. Some rows mark clone size as missing; the rest say once, few, many or name a class of expanded clone.

>TRBD1|TRBV30|TRBJ2-7|-
CAWGTGGHSYEQYF
TGTGCCTGGGGCACAGGGGGCCATAGCTACGAGCAGTACTTC
>TRBD1|TRBV7-9|TRBJ2-7|many
CASSLGTGGLYEQYF
TGTGCCAGCAGCTTAGGAACAGGGGGCCTCTACGAGCAGTACTTC
>-|TRBV28|TRBJ2-1|many
CASSPNYNEQFF
TGTGCCAGCAGTCCCAACTACAATGAGCAGTTCTTC
>-|TRBV7-7|TRBJ2-2|few
CASSLRFQAGSTGELFF
TGTGCTAGCAGCTTAAGGTTCCAAGCCGGGAGCACCGGGGAGCTGTTTTTT
>TRBD2|TRBV4-1|TRBJ2-1|few
CASSPGGREGRNEQFF
TGCGCCAGCTCCCCCGGTGGGCGGGAGGGCAGGAATGAGCAGTTCTTC
>TRBD1|TRBV30|TRBJ2-7|few
CAWSEGQGSYEQYF
TGTGCCTGGAGTGAGGGACAGGGAAGCTACGAGCAGTACTTC
>TRBD2|TRBV20-1|TRBJ2-3|many
CSADQLAVTPGATDTQYF
TGCAGTGCTGACCAACTAGCGGTCACTCCGGGGGCCACAGATACGCAGTATTTT
>-|TRBV5-1|TRBJ1-1|many
CASSLQGVGYTEAFF
TGCGCCAGCAGCTTGCAGGGTGTGGGGTACACTGAAGCTTTCTTT
>-|TRBV7-8|TRBJ2-7|many
CASSVITNSYEQYF
TGTGCCAGCAGCGTAATAACCAACTCCTACGAGCAGTACTTC
>TRBD2|TRBV11-2|TRBJ2-7|few
CASSGPSGSIHEQYF
TGTGCCAGCAGCGGTCCTAGCGGGAGTATCCACGAGCAGTACTTC
>-|TRBV6-1|TRBJ1-1|-
CASSEGSVVHVEAFF
TGTGCCAGCAGTGAAGGGTCGGTGGTGCATGTTGAAGCTTTCTTT
>TRBD1|TRBV7-9|TRBJ1-2|-
CASSPRTGSDYGYTF
TGTGCCAGCAGCCCCCGGACAGGGAGTGACTATGGCTACACCTTC
>TRBD2|TRBV27|TRBJ2-1|few
CASRNSGRVLNEQFF
TGTGCCAGCAGAAATAGCGGGAGAGTTTTAAATGAGCAGTTCTTC
>-|TRBV20-1|TRBJ1-5|few
CSARDADTYSNQPQHF
TGCAGTGCTAGAGACGCGGATACCTATAGCAATCAGCCCCAGCATTTT
>TRBD1|TRBV20-1|TRBJ2-5|-
CSAAGGVKETQYF
TGCAGTGCTGCAGGGGGCGTAAAAGAGACCCAGTACTTC
>-|TRBV19|TRBJ1-1|few
CASSISNPLGTEAFF
TGTGCCAGTAGTATCAGTAATCCGCTTGGCACTGAAGCTTTCTTT
>-|TRBV6-1|TRBJ2-1|few
CASGPLGSGNEQFF
TGTGCCAGCGGACCGCTAGGAAGTGGCAATGAGCAGTTCTTC
>-|TRBV20-1|TRBJ2-1|-
CSAIFSREFSHNEQFF
TGCAGTGCTATCTTTTCTCGGGAGTTCTCCCACAATGAGCAGTTCTTC
>TRBD1|TRBV20-1|TRBJ1-4|many
CSARQGAGEKLFF
TGCAGTGCTAGACAGGGGGCCGGTGAAAAACTGTTTTTT
>TRBD1|TRBV7-2|TRBJ2-7|many
CASSSDRGLRQYF
TGTGCCAGCAGCTCGGACAGGGGCCTGAGGCAGTACTTC
>TRBD1|TRBV4-2|TRBJ1-1|-
CASSQVGTAVTEAFF
TGTGCCAGCAGCCAAGTGGGGACAGCCGTTACAGAAGCTTTCTTT
>-|TRBV3-1|TRBJ1-3|few
CASSPRNKDTIYF
TGTGCCAGCAGCCCCAGAAACAAGGACACCATATATTTT
>TRBD2|TRBV5-1|TRBJ2-5|few
CASSSLPLAGVGQETQYF
TGCGCCAGCAGCTCCCTTCCTCTAGCGGGAGTTGGTCAAGAGACCCAGTACTTC
>TRBD2|TRBV6-1|TRBJ2-7|many
CASSRGVSEQYF
TGTGCCAGCAGCCGGGGGGTTTCCGAGCAGTACTTC
>-|TRBV7-2|TRBJ2-7|many
CASNHPRGEWSYEQYF
TGTGCCAGCAACCACCCGAGGGGGGAGTGGTCCTACGAGCAGTACTTC
>-|TRBV5-1|TRBJ2-7|-
CASSLGSGAGDYEQYF
TGCGCCAGCAGCTTGGGATCAGGGGCAGGTGATTACGAGCAGTACTTC
>-|TRBV29-1|TRBJ2-7|-
CSVAQNSYEQYF
TGCAGCGTTGCTCAGAACTCCTACGAGCAGTACTTC
>-|TRBV6-1|TRBJ1-1|many
CASSDGIHMNTEAFF
TGTGCCAGCAGTGACGGAATCCATATGAACACTGAAGCTTTCTTT
>TRBD1|TRBV5-1|TRBJ2-3|many
CASSPRDRDTDTQYF
TGCGCCAGCAGCCCGCGGGACAGGGACACAGATACGCAGTATTTT
>-|TRBV7-9|TRBJ2-3|many
CASSSAPYTDTQYF
TGTGCCAGCAGCTCAGCCCCCTACACAGATACGCAGTATTTT
>TRBD1|TRBV30|TRBJ2-7|many
CAWGTGSSYEQYF
TGTGCCTGGGGGACAGGTAGCTCCTACGAGCAGTACTTC
>TRBD2|TRBV28|TRBJ2-5|many
CASSLRTSGRRGETQYF
TGTGCCAGCAGTTTACGGACTAGCGGGAGGAGGGGGGAGACCCAGTACTTC
>TRBD1|TRBV7-2|TRBJ1-3|-
CASSTPLGQGATGNTIYF
TGTGCCAGCAGCACACCCCTGGGACAGGGAGCAACTGGAAACACCATATATTTT
>-|TRBV20-1|TRBJ2-7|few
CSARAADTYEQYF
TGCAGTGCTAGGGCGGCAGATACCTACGAGCAGTACTTC
>TRBD1|TRBV6-1|TRBJ2-7|few
CASSNRRGLDLEQYF
TGTGCCAGCAGTAACCGCAGGGGGCTGGATCTCGAGCAGTACTTC
>TRBD1|TRBV10-3|TRBJ1-2|many
CAISDDRVYGYTF
TGTGCCATCAGTGACGACAGGGTGTATGGCTACACCTTC
>-|TRBV7-2|TRBJ1-1|few
CASSLRDLAFF
TGTGCCAGCAGCTTACGGGATTTAGCTTTCTTT
>-|TRBV29-1|TRBJ1-2|-
CSVEAVQPGYTF
TGCAGCGTTGAGGCCGTTCAGCCTGGCTACACCTTC
>-|TRBV30|TRBJ2-1|-
CAWNNFNEQFF
TGTGCCTGGAATAACTTCAATGAGCAGTTCTTC
>-|TRBV3-1|TRBJ1-1|many
CASSTLTGATEAFF
TGTGCCAGCAGCACTCTAACGGGGGCCACTGAAGCTTTCTTT
>TRBD2|TRBV29-1|TRBJ2-1|few
CSEGTSGRAREQFF
TGCAGCGAGGGAACTAGCGGGAGGGCCCGGGAGCAGTTCTTC
>-|TRBV5-6|TRBJ2-7|-
CASSSGNSPHEQYF
TGTGCCAGCAGCTCGGGTAATAGCCCCCACGAGCAGTACTTC
>-|TRBV5-1|TRBJ1-1|-
CASSPGGVRTEAFF
TGCGCCAGCAGCCCTGGTGGGGTTAGGACTGAAGCTTTCTTT
>-|TRBV18|TRBJ1-1|-
CASSPPVTDNTEAFF
TGTGCCAGCTCACCACCGGTGACCGATAACACTGAAGCTTTCTTT
>-|TRBV19|TRBJ2-7|-
CASSISGPNYEQYF
TGTGCCAGTAGTATATCGGGACCTAACTACGAGCAGTACTTC
>-|TRBV7-9|TRBJ2-7|many
CASSPHDPLEEQYF
TGTGCCAGCAGCCCCCATGATCCCCTTGAAGAGCAGTACTTC